A single sample is the source of the 32 T cell receptor beta chains below, sequenced in a study of blood T cells in healthy people across ages (dated by TCRdb to the mid-2010s). The library relied on 5' RACE. Data came from an Illumina HiSeq 2500. The second PCR ran for roughly 7 to 12 cycles and used a J-beta primer mix along with a sample-barcoded 5' primer. TCRdb reprocessing: public reads trimmed at Q25 with fastp, clones called with MiXCR, in-frame beta chains kept. One record per CDR3 amino acid sequence lists the most common genes and DNA. Within this sample are hundreds of thousands of distinct CDR3 sequences, with roughly 50% of them counted one time only. Of the sample, about an eighth falls within the top ten clones. The sequencing input was blood. These receptors were taken from a man under 40 in good health.

In its sample, this clonotype was seen once. V usage is TRBV7-9 and J usage is TRBJ1-5; 9 bases are shared with TRBD1. Trimming at V came to 8 bases and at J to 2 bases, leaving 4 bases not matched to a gene. Germline V gene lookup returns CDR1 SEHNR and CDR2 FQNEAQ (reference sequence). This CDR3 comprises 14 residues. In DNA form, the CDR3 reads TGTGCCAGCGGACAGGGGACGGGCAATCAGCCCCAGCATTTT. Its protein product is CASGQGTGNQPQHF.

This chain links TRBV20-1 with TRBJ2-3; no firm D call. In germline, CDR1 is DFQATT, CDR2 SNEGSKA (reference sequence). The CDR3 length is 13 residues. V was clipped by 1 base and J by 2 bases, with 7 bases between them. Written as DNA, the CDR3 is TGCAGTGCTAGAGGGGCACTCACAGATACGCAGTATTTT. As protein: CSARGALTDTQYF.

This clonotype has a handful of counts. V is TRBV3-1 and J is TRBJ2-1; D is undetermined. The CDR3 is made up of 14 amino acids. Trimming cost V 4 bases and J 4 bases, with 11 bases left between them. The germline V gene has CDR1 LGHDT and CDR2 YNNKEL (reference sequence). The CDR3 here is CASSPSGLYNEQFF. CDR3 nucleotides: TGTGCCAGCAGCCCGTCCGGGCTATACAATGAGCAGTTCTTC.

This clonotype has only a few counts. The chain is built from TRBV3-1 and TRBJ2-3; 8 bases match TRBD2. The germline CDR1 and CDR2 sequences are LGHDT and YNNKEL (reference sequence). The ends lost 2 bases at V and 3 bases at J; junction bases unmatched: 4. The CDR3 has 15 amino acids. In DNA form, the CDR3 reads TGTGCCAGCAGCCAACAGCGGGGGAGGACAGATACGCAGTATTTT. It encodes CASSQQRGRTDTQYF.

This clonotype was seen repeatedly, ten times or more. The chain employs TRBV6-1 and TRBJ2-5, with 9 positions matching TRBD1. This CDR3 region has 15 residues. Trimming took 0 bases from V and 4 from J; bases not matched to a gene: 3. The germline CDR1 and CDR2 sequences are MNHNS and SASEGT. The CDR3 sequence: CASSEATGGPETQYF. Written as DNA, the CDR3 is TGTGCCAGCAGTGAAGCAACAGGGGGCCCAGAGACCCAGTACTTC.

A remark on this clonotype: One junction end does not reproduce the germline sequence, and a read error may be involved. Written as DNA, the CDR3 is TGTACCATCAGTGAACAGGTGAACACTGAAGCTTTCTTT. It encodes CTISEQVNTEAFF. The chain joins TRBV10-3 to TRBJ1-1; possibly TRBD1 for D (5 bases). Germline V gives CDR1 ENHRY, CDR2 SYGVKD. The CDR3 loop spans 13 amino acids.

The CDR3 spells CASSEYNGLAYTYEQYF. The DNA of the CDR3 is TGTGCCAGCAGTGAATATAATGGGCTAGCGTATACCTACGAGCAGTACTTC. The V call is TRBV25-1, the J call TRBJ2-7; tentatively, D is TRBD2 (6 bases). With 0 bases removed from V and 2 bases from J, the gap between germline ends came to 17 bases. The CDR3 loop spans 17 amino acids. Germline loops: CDR1 MGHDK, CDR2 SYGVNS.

This clonotype showed up many times. V usage is TRBV5-1 and J usage is TRBJ2-3, with D possibly TRBD2 on 6 matching bases. The CDR3 length is 16 residues. V was cut by 3 bases and J by 6 bases, with 20 bases left in between. CDR1 is SGHRS, CDR2 YFSETQ, per germline. This CDR3 reads CASSYGTHPSSDTQYF. The CDR3 DNA sequence: TGCGCCAGCAGCTACGGGACTCACCCCTCTTCGGATACGCAGTATTTT.

The J gene is TRBJ2-3, the V gene TRBV12-3 or TRBV12-4, with D possibly matching TRBD2 (7 bases). This CDR3 comprises 14 residues. Between the trimmed V and J ends, which lost 6 bases and 2 bases, there was a span of 12 bases. Written as DNA, the CDR3 is TGTGCCAGCAGGGGGGGGGCGGCCACAGATACGCAGTATTTT. It yields the protein CASRGGAATDTQYF.

Only a few counts were recorded for this clonotype. The chain carries TRBV27 and TRBJ2-2; tentative D call: TRBD1 (6 bases). The CDR3 loop spans 14 amino acids. With 6 bases removed from V and 1 base from J, the gap between germline ends came to 9 bases. CDR1 is MNHEY, CDR2 SMNVEV, per germline (reference sequence). DNA of the CDR3: TGTGCCAGCAGCACGACAGGGAACACCGGGGAGCTGTTTTTT. This translates into CASSTTGNTGELFF.

This clonotype was found a few times. V gene TRBV9 combines with J gene TRBJ2-7; D is perhaps TRBD2 (6 bases). With 4 bases removed from V and 6 bases from J, the gap between germline ends came to 17 bases. The CDR3 is made up of 14 amino acids. Per the germline V gene, CDR1 is SGDLS and CDR2 is YYNGEE. This CDR3 is CASSPQAEGFEQYF. CDR3 nucleotides: TGTGCCAGCAGCCCCCAGGCGGAGGGTTTCGAGCAGTACTTC.

Only a few counts were recorded for this clonotype. The chain is built from TRBV4-1 and TRBJ2-1; 10 positions agree with TRBD2. The CDR3 runs to 17 residues. CDR1 is MGHRA and CDR2 is YSYEKL in the germline V gene. The V gene end was trimmed by 0 bases and the J gene end by 5 bases; junction bases not matched to a gene: 7. The CDR3 is CASSQDKLAGSDNEQFF. The CDR3 coding sequence is TGCGCCAGCAGCCAAGATAAACTAGCGGGGAGCGACAATGAGCAGTTCTTC.

The table lists this clonotype with a count of one. Being one base from a much bigger clone, this may be a read error. V usage is TRBV18 and J usage is TRBJ2-2, with D possibly matching TRBD2 (5 bases). There are 16 residues in the CDR3. Germline lookup yields CDR1 KGHSH and CDR2 LQKENI. With 5 bases removed from V and 2 bases from J, the gap between germline ends came to 15 bases. The DNA for the CDR3 is TGTGCCAGCTCATCAACGAGGGCCTTAAACACCGGGGAGCTGTTTTTT. Translation gives CASSSTRALNTGELFF.

This clonotype turned up a few times. The chain recombines TRBV3-1 with TRBJ1-3, with D hard to call. Germline V gene data show CDR1 as LGHDT and CDR2 as YNNKEL (reference sequence). The CDR3 length is 12 residues. V shed 8 bases and J shed 0 bases, with 5 bases lying between them. In nucleotides, the CDR3 is TGTGCCAGCTTCAACTCTGGAAACACCATATATTTT. Protein sequence: CASFNSGNTIYF. Together with reference TRBV3-1 and TRBJ1-3, the CDR3 gives the full variable domain: DTAVSQTPKYLVTQMGNDKSIKCEQNLGHDTMYWYKQDSKKFLKIMFSYNNKELIINETVPNRFSPKSPDKAHLNLHINSLELGDSAVYFCASFNSGNTIYFGEGSWLTVV.

The V and J genes are TRBV28 and TRBJ2-3, with D perhaps TRBD2 (6 bases). The germline V gene encodes CDR1 MDHEN and CDR2 SYDVKM. The CDR3 is 15 amino acids. V lost 6 bases and J 2 bases, leaving 15 bases between the germline ends. For the CDR3, the DNA is TGTGCCAGCAGCCCATCCGGGACTCTCACAGATACGCAGTATTTT. Translation: CASSPSGTLTDTQYF.

The rearrangement joins TRBV3-1 to TRBJ2-2; D might be TRBD1 (6 bases). The CDR3 covers 16 residues. Germline V gives CDR1 LGHDT, CDR2 YNNKEL (reference sequence). V lost 4 bases and J 2 bases, leaving 14 bases between the germline ends. The CDR3 is CASSRAQGTNTGELFF. Written as DNA, the CDR3 is TGTGCCAGCAGCCGCGCTCAGGGGACCAACACCGGGGAGCTGTTTTTT.

The V gene is TRBV6-5, the J gene TRBJ1-6, with D maybe TRBD1 (6 bases). Germline CDR1 MNHEY, CDR2 SVGAGI. Trimming took off 4 bases at V and 6 bases at J, with 16 bases between the two ends. The CDR3 sequence is 16 residues long. DNA for the CDR3: TGTGCCAGCAGTTTCCTACAGGGTTCCGGTAATTCACCCCTCCACTTT. It translates to CASSFLQGSGNSPLHF.

This chain joins TRBV5-1 and TRBJ1-1; TRBD1 agrees at 9 bases. The CDR3 covers 15 residues. Germline trimming cut 4 bases from V and 1 base from J; bases unmatched to any gene: 5. Germline values: CDR1 SGHRS, CDR2 YFSETQ. The CDR3 loop reads CASSAWTGANTEAFF. As DNA, the CDR3 is TGCGCCAGCAGCGCCTGGACAGGGGCGAACACTGAAGCTTTCTTT.

The chain carries TRBV29-1 and TRBJ2-5; no clear D. This CDR3 comprises 13 residues. The germline V gene has CDR1 SQVTM and CDR2 ANQGSEA. V lost 6 bases to trimming and J lost 5 bases, with 16 bases between them. In nucleotides, the CDR3 is TGCAGCGTCGCAAGGCTTCTAGGGGAGACCCAGTACTTC. Its translation is CSVARLLGETQYF. The full variable domain, completed using reference TRBV29-1 and TRBJ2-5, is SAVISQKPSRDICQRGTSLTIQCQVDSQVTMMFWYRQQPGQSLTLIATANQGSEATYESGFVIDKFPISRPNLTFSTLTVSNMSPEDSSIYLCSVARLLGETQYFGPGTRLLVL.

The chain links TRBV7-8 to TRBJ2-7; D is possibly TRBD2 (5 bases). Germline CDR1 is SGHVS and CDR2 is FQNEAQ. The germline V and J ends were trimmed by 1 base and 5 bases, with 6 bases remaining between them. This CDR3 spans 12 amino acids. The CDR3 reads CASSLDGNEQYF. In DNA form, the CDR3 reads TGTGCCAGCAGCTTAGACGGGAACGAGCAGTACTTC.

This clonotype was detected a few times. This chain links TRBV6-5 with TRBJ2-5; perhaps TRBD2 as D (5 bases). Germline CDR1 MNHEY, CDR2 SVGAGI. The V gene lost 0 bases and the J gene lost 5 bases, with 10 bases spanning the gap. There are 14 residues in the CDR3. The CDR3 reads CASSYSSVVETQYF. CDR3 in DNA: TGTGCCAGCAGTTACTCTAGCGTAGTGGAGACCCAGTACTTC.

This clonotype was detected a few times. The chain links TRBV20-1 to TRBJ2-7; TRBD1 matches 11 bases. Germline V CDR1 and CDR2: DFQATT, SNEGSKA (reference sequence). This CDR3 contains 14 residues. After removal of 2 bases from V and 7 bases from J, the junction contained 7 bases not matched to a gene. The CDR3 nucleotides read TGCAGTGCTAGACCCCGGGACAGGGGGGGTGAGCAGTACTTC. Translated, it gives CSARPRDRGGEQYF.

This clonotype has just a few counts. The chain combines TRBV5-1 with TRBJ2-7, with D possibly matching TRBD1 (5 bases). This CDR3 is 13 amino acids long. Deletions cut 3 bases from V and 3 bases from J, with 10 bases between. The germline gives CDR1 SGHRS, CDR2 YFSETQ. The CDR3 coding sequence is TGCGCCAGCAGCTGGGGCCAGTACTACGAGCAGTACTTC. This codes for CASSWGQYYEQYF. Variable domain in full (rest from reference TRBV5-1 and TRBJ2-7): KAGVTQTPRYLIKTRGQQVTLSCSPISGHRSVSWYQQTPGQGLQFLFEYFSETQRNKGNFPGRFSGRQFSNSRSEMNVSTLELGDSALYLCASSWGQYYEQYFGPGTRLTVT.

The V and J genes are TRBV14 and TRBJ1-6, with TRBD1 matching over 8 bases. V shed 3 bases and J 0 bases; nucleotides not matched to a gene: 10. Germline lookup yields CDR1 SGHDN and CDR2 FVKESK. CDR3 length equals 19 residues. CDR3 nucleotides: TGTGCCAGCAGCCACCCCCGGGACAGGAGGAGCTCCTATAATTCACCCCTCCACTTT. This gives the protein CASSHPRDRRSSYNSPLHF.

This clonotype was counted between two and nine times. This chain uses TRBV3-1 with TRBJ2-4; D possibly corresponds to TRBD1 (6 bases). The germline CDR1 and CDR2 sequences are LGHDT and YNNKEL (reference sequence). CDR3 length: 16 residues. Trimming removed 0 bases at V and 5 bases at J, with 14 bases between. The CDR3 DNA reads as TGTGCCAGCAGCCAAGATCCCGCACAGGGCCAAAACATTCAGTACTTC. Its translation: CASSQDPAQGQNIQYF.

The genes are TRBV27 and TRBJ1-1, with a tentative D call TRBD1 (5 bases). Germline CDR1 reads MNHEY; CDR2 reads SMNVEV (reference sequence). V was clipped by 5 bases and J by 1 base, with 14 bases between them. The length of the CDR3 is 15 residues. CDR3 nucleotide sequence: TGTGCCAGCAGTACAGATCCCGGGGGGAACACTGAAGCTTTCTTT. It is translated as CASSTDPGGNTEAFF.

The V gene is TRBV20-1, the J gene TRBJ1-5; D is unresolved. V lost 5 bases to trimming and J lost 2 bases, with 13 bases between them. The germline gives CDR1 DFQATT, CDR2 SNEGSKA (reference sequence). The length of the CDR3 is 14 residues. CDR3 residues: CSAGRGGRNQPQHF. The CDR3, as DNA: TGCAGTGCTGGACGGGGAGGGCGCAATCAGCCCCAGCATTTT.

J is TRBJ2-1 and V is TRBV7-2; D is undetermined. Germline-derived CDR1 and CDR2 are SGHTA and FQGNSA. CDR3 length: 14 amino acids. Trimming shortened V by 5 bases and J by 2 bases, and 10 bases separated the two germline ends. CDR3 protein: CASSAGPTYNEQFF. The CDR3 coding sequence is TGTGCCAGCAGCGCCGGACCAACCTACAATGAGCAGTTCTTC.

As concerns this clonotype: At one of its ends the junction is not consistent with the germline gene, which may arise from a read error. The gene calls are TRBV2 and TRBJ1-3, with TRBD1 as a possible D gene (6 bases). CDR1 is SNHLY, CDR2 FYNNEI, per germline. CDR3 length equals 14 residues. The DNA for the CDR3 is TGTGCCAGCAGGCGGACAGATTCGGGAAGCACCATATATTTT. It yields the protein CASRRTDSGSTIYF.

This clonotype has just a few counts. The chain links TRBV29-1 to TRBJ1-5, with a weak D call TRBD1 (5 bases). This CDR3 region has 12 residues. The germline CDR1 and CDR2 sequences are SQVTM and ANQGSEA. The V and J ends lost 2 bases and 6 bases respectively, with 8 bases between them. Here the CDR3 DNA reads TGCAGCGTTGAACAGGGAGGTCAGCCCCAGCATTTT. As protein: CSVEQGGQPQHF.

V and J are TRBV7-9 and TRBJ2-1, with 11 bases fitting TRBD2. The CDR3 length is 15 residues. The junction had 8 bases not matched to a gene; V was cut back by 4 bases and J by 9 bases. Germline V gene lookup returns CDR1 SEHNR and CDR2 FQNEAQ (reference sequence). The CDR3 DNA is TGTGCCAGCAGCTACGAACTAGCGGGAGAGGGTGAGCAGTTCTTC. It specifies CASSYELAGEGEQFF.

The V and J genes are TRBV7-8 and TRBJ1-6, with a possible D match to TRBD1 (6 bases). Germline CDR1 is SGHVS and CDR2 is FQNEAQ. The CDR3 is 15 amino acids. Trimming left V 5 bases short and J 9 bases short, with 17 bases between. Here the CDR3 reads CASSPMGGRSSPLHF. The DNA of the CDR3 is TGTGCCAGCAGCCCCATGGGGGGCCGGAGTTCACCCCTCCACTTT. Full variable domain (remainder filled in from reference TRBV7-8 and TRBJ1-6): GAGVSQSPRYKVAKRGQDVALRCDPISGHVSLFWYQQALGQGPEFLTYFQNEAQLDKSGLPSDRFFAERPEGSVSTLKIQRTQQEDSAVYLCASSPMGGRSSPLHFGNGTRLTVT.